This entry concerns a single T cell receptor (beta chain). Germline assignment: CDR1 MNHEY and CDR2 SVGAGI. This CDR3 contains 16 residues. The V end was cut by 4 bases, the J end by 9 bases, with 24 bases between. TCRdb redid the calling of the 5' RACE reads with MiXCR, one entry per CDR3 protein. The sample lists roughly 400,000 distinct CDR3 sequences; approximately 15% were seen once. These data belong to a study of T-cell memory formation after mild COVID-19. V and J are TRBV6-5 and TRBJ1-1; D is possibly TRBD1 (5 bases). The specimen sequenced was PBMCs or a T cell subset sorted from them (not recorded which). The origin of this receptor is a man younger than 30 who had mild COVID-19 (a few samples of this study predate the infection). Cell type and time point are not known. CDR3 DNA sequence: TGTGCCAGCAGTTTTTCGACAGTTGCCATTTCGCGAAAAGCTTTCTTT. This gives the protein CASSFSTVAISRKAFF.